The rows below give T cell receptor beta chains drawn from one sample of a study of radiotherapy plus CTLA-4 blockade in lung cancer. The method was immunoSEQ multiplex PCR; TCRdb's version includes in-frame clones alone and lacks a portion of them. The sample carries roughly 59,000 clones, roughly 76% recorded once. Sequences were derived from peripheral blood, sampled from a patient treated with radiotherapy plus ipilimumab. The receptors here all came from a human donor with non-small cell lung cancer whose response to radiotherapy plus ipilimumab could not be evaluated. CDR3s include the opening cysteine and the closing phenylalanine or tryptophan. A D gene is named only where the DNA matches it firmly. A row's size may be missing; if present it is once, few, many or a size class.

j_call: TRBJ2-7
clone_size: .
d_call: .
v_call: TRBV7-8
cdr3_nt: TGTGCCAGCAGCTTACCTGGGGCGAGCTCCTACGAGCAGTACTTC
cdr3_aa: CASSLPGASSYEQYF

j_call: TRBJ2-5
clone_size: .
d_call: .
v_call: TRBV30
cdr3_nt: TGTGCCTGGAGTCCCCGGGACATTCAAGAGACCCAGTACTTC
cdr3_aa: CAWSPRDIQETQYF

j_call: TRBJ1-6
clone_size: .
d_call: .
v_call: TRBV2
cdr3_nt: TGTGCCAGCAGTGAGGTGAGGGTCCCTAATTCACCCCTCCACTTT
cdr3_aa: CASSEVRVPNSPLHF

j_call: TRBJ2-1
clone_size: .
d_call: .
v_call: TRBV9
cdr3_nt: TGTGCCAGCAGCGCATGGGGGGAGCCTACGTACAATGAGCAGTTCTTC
cdr3_aa: CASSAWGEPTYNEQFF

j_call: TRBJ2-7
clone_size: .
d_call: .
v_call: TRBV11-3
cdr3_nt: TGTGCCAGCAGCCTTTTTACAGGGTCCTACGAGCAGTACTTC
cdr3_aa: CASSLFTGSYEQYF

j_call: TRBJ1-5
clone_size: .
d_call: TRBD1
v_call: TRBV28
cdr3_nt: TGTGCCAGCAGTTTAGGGACAGGCTATCAGCCCCAGCATTTT
cdr3_aa: CASSLGTGYQPQHF

j_call: TRBJ1-1
clone_size: .
d_call: .
v_call: TRBV19
cdr3_nt: TGTGCCAGTAAGGGATCTATTGGGGGGACTGAAGCTTTCTTT
cdr3_aa: CASKGSIGGTEAFF

j_call: TRBJ2-1
clone_size: few
d_call: .
v_call: TRBV4-2
cdr3_nt: TGTGCCAGCAGCCGGGACATAGCTAATGAGCAGTTCTTC
cdr3_aa: CASSRDIANEQFF

j_call: TRBJ1-3
clone_size: .
d_call: TRBD1
v_call: TRBV4-2
cdr3_nt: TGTGCCAGCAGCATGGGACAGGGGTTCCGCTCTGGAAACACCATATATTTT
cdr3_aa: CASSMGQGFRSGNTIYF

j_call: TRBJ1-4
clone_size: .
d_call: .
v_call: TRBV7-2
cdr3_nt: TGTGCCAGCACCCTCTCCGGAGGGGTCCGTGAAAAACTGTTTTTT
cdr3_aa: CASTLSGGVREKLFF

j_call: TRBJ1-4
clone_size: .
d_call: TRBD1
v_call: TRBV27
cdr3_nt: TGTGCCAGCAGCCCGGACAGGGGGCTAGTAACTAATGAAAAACTGTTTTTT
cdr3_aa: CASSPDRGLVTNEKLFF

j_call: TRBJ1-3
clone_size: .
d_call: TRBD1
v_call: TRBV7-6
cdr3_nt: TGTGCCAGCAGCTTAGCAGGACAGGGAGGAAACACCATATATTTT
cdr3_aa: CASSLAGQGGNTIYF

j_call: TRBJ1-1
clone_size: .
d_call: .
v_call: TRBV7-6
cdr3_nt: TGTGCCAGCAGCCCTCTCGGGAGCCTGGCTGAAGCTTTCTTT
cdr3_aa: CASSPLGSLAEAFF

j_call: TRBJ1-5
clone_size: medium-sized
d_call: TRBD1
v_call: TRBV27
cdr3_nt: TGTGCCAGCAGTTTCGGGACAGGGGGCGCCTACCAGCCCCAGCATTTT
cdr3_aa: CASSFGTGGAYQPQHF

j_call: TRBJ2-3
clone_size: .
d_call: .
v_call: TRBV5-4
cdr3_nt: TGTGCCAGCAGCCAGGACGGGAAAAACGGAGATACGCAGTATTTT
cdr3_aa: CASSQDGKNGDTQYF